These T cell receptor beta chains were read from a single sample in a study of blood T cell repertoires in COVID-19. The table came from immunoSEQ multiplex PCR; TCRdb's copy has only in-frame clones and leaves some out. The table lists 100,000 to 150,000 clones, roughly three quarters of them singletons. Material: peripheral blood. The origin of the receptors is a woman aged 65 to 85 with acute or convalescent COVID-19. CDR3s leave out the opening cysteine and the closing phenylalanine or tryptophan. The order of the fields is J gene, V gene, CDR3 protein.

J: TRBJ1-6
V: TRBV28
CDR3: ASSLPGQGYSPLH

J: TRBJ1-1
V: TRBV28
CDR3: ASSKDREAF

J: TRBJ2-5
V: TRBV15
CDR3: ATSARGGQETQY

J: TRBJ2-7
V: TRBV6-5
CDR3: ASSLRSSYEQY

J: TRBJ2-5
V: TRBV29-1
CDR3: SVVEGAPGSQY

J: TRBJ1-1
V: TRBV27
CDR3: ASSLSWQRNTEAF

J: TRBJ1-5
V: TRBV19
CDR3: ASSPRTGQDQPQH

J: TRBJ1-1
V: TRBV5-8
CDR3: ASSLGQGTTEAF

J: TRBJ2-1
V: TRBV5-4
CDR3: ASSRSSGQGYNEQF

J: TRBJ1-5
V: TRBV19
CDR3: ASSSRDRVYQPQH

J: TRBJ1-1
V: TRBV12-3/TRBV12-4
CDR3: ASSPTGPVGAF

J: TRBJ1-2
V: TRBV3-1/TRBV3-2
CDR3: ASSETGFGYGYT

J: TRBJ1-4
V: TRBV19
CDR3: ASAGGENEKLF

J: TRBJ1-6
V: TRBV5-4
CDR3: ASSRTGNSPLH

J: TRBJ2-7
V: TRBV10-3
CDR3: AISDGDRPTYEQY

J: TRBJ2-6
V: TRBV29-1
CDR3: SVELSVETGANVLT

J: TRBJ2-1
V: TRBV7-8
CDR3: ASSSFSGVIYNEQF

J: TRBJ2-7
V: TRBV20-1
CDR3: SASPGGTGAEQY

J: TRBJ1-2
V: TRBV29-1
CDR3: SGEDSNYGYT

J: TRBJ2-3
V: TRBV3-1/TRBV3-2
CDR3: ASSKGERSTDTQY

J: TRBJ2-3
V: TRBV27
CDR3: ASRRLGLAGGPGGTDTQY

J: TRBJ2-2
V: TRBV30
CDR3: AWSNPETSTSETTNTGELF

J: TRBJ1-5
V: TRBV6-5
CDR3: ASSYIPDRGDQPQH

J: TRBJ1-6
V: TRBV7-9
CDR3: ASSRGGSPLH

J: TRBJ1-6
V: TRBV6-1
CDR3: ASSVVGTGVYNSPLH

J: TRBJ2-7
V: TRBV2
CDR3: ASSGGGGTGVSSVRNGQY

J: TRBJ1-6
V: TRBV6-1
CDR3: ASSASGGFYNSPLH

J: TRBJ1-2
V: TRBV19
CDR3: ASSMFGGNYGYT

J: TRBJ1-2
V: TRBV4-1
CDR3: ASSQDRGGQVYGYT

J: TRBJ1-4
V: TRBV13
CDR3: ASRGTGGQLF

J: TRBJ2-5
V: TRBV7-8
CDR3: ASSTQVGAGETQY

J: TRBJ2-5
V: TRBV6-5
CDR3: ASSYPGGGGETQY

J: TRBJ2-1
V: TRBV12-3/TRBV12-4
CDR3: ASSFDMANEQF

J: TRBJ2-7
V: TRBV11-1
CDR3: ASSLWSREQY

J: TRBJ2-5
V: TRBV18
CDR3: ASSQGRQETQY

J: TRBJ1-6
V: TRBV5-4
CDR3: ASSLGGQGYNSPLH

J: TRBJ2-7
V: TRBV5-1
CDR3: ASSGTSGTPYEQY

J: TRBJ2-2
V: TRBV10-1
CDR3: ASSEQHTGELF

J: TRBJ1-2
V: TRBV6-6
CDR3: ASSPPGNYGYT

J: TRBJ1-4
V: TRBV7-2
CDR3: ASSLDRGGEKLF

J: TRBJ1-2
V: TRBV27
CDR3: ASSPFGQGDGYT

J: TRBJ1-1
V: TRBV7-9
CDR3: ASSLGAGEDTEAF

J: TRBJ1-1
V: TRBV7-9
CDR3: ASSLMTGERGEAF

J: TRBJ2-4
V: TRBV19
CDR3: ASSINGQQNIQY

J: TRBJ2-1
V: TRBV12-3/TRBV12-4
CDR3: ASRYSGTRTF

J: TRBJ1-5
V: TRBV10-2
CDR3: ATTDTRSNQPQH

J: TRBJ2-3
V: TRBV23-1
CDR3: ASSQSRLAGGFGTQY

J: TRBJ2-7
V: TRBV9
CDR3: ASSARDRGYEQY

J: TRBJ1-2
V: TRBV6-2/TRBV6-3
CDR3: ASSPRPGTGGHYGYT

J: TRBJ2-1
V: TRBV9
CDR3: ASSVSGGIYNEQF

J: TRBJ2-2
V: TRBV29-1
CDR3: SVGCLWAGDNTGELF

J: TRBJ2-3
V: TRBV28
CDR3: ASIEQYSSTDTQY

J: TRBJ2-3
V: TRBV29-1
CDR3: SGQGAGASTDTQY